This is a list of T cell receptor beta chains from one sample in a study of Ad26.COV2.S vaccination and SARS-CoV-2 variants. Repertoires were generated with immunoSEQ multiplex PCR, while TCRdb's copy carries only in-frame clones and drops some. The sample shows about 350,000 clones, 88% of them seen only once. Sequences were derived from peripheral blood, sampled in a trial of Ad26.COV2.S vaccine versus placebo. These TCRs come from a person aged 18 to 65 who received the Ad26.COV2.S COVID-19 vaccine or a placebo. Each CDR3 is given with its conserved first and last residue. Each record gives: D gene, V gene, J gene, clone size, CDR3 protein, CDR3 DNA. D genes are given only for firm matches. A clone size is listed for some rows: how often the clone was seen (once, few, many), or a class if it is expanded.

>NA|TRBV5-4|TRBJ2-5|NA
CASSLDRDKETQYF
TGTGCCAGCAGCTTGGACAGGGACAAAGAGACCCAGTACTTC
>NA|TRBV5-4|TRBJ1-2|NA
CASSLGGVSLVYGYTF
TGTGCCAGCAGCTTGGGGGGGGTGAGCTTAGTCTATGGCTACACCTTC
>NA|TRBV7-2|TRBJ1-2|once
CASSSPGGVGGYTF
TGTGCCAGCAGCTCCCCTGGAGGGGTGGGCGGCTACACCTTC
>TRBD2|TRBV6-4|TRBJ2-1|once
CASSDSLGLAGTHEQFF
TGTGCCAGCAGTGACTCGTTGGGACTAGCGGGAACCCATGAGCAGTTCTTC
>TRBD2|TRBV9|TRBJ2-1|NA
CASSDGGGSYNEQFF
TGTGCCAGCAGCGATGGCGGGGGGTCCTACAATGAGCAGTTCTTC
>NA|TRBV2|TRBJ2-7|NA
CASLGQRTSYEQYF
TGTGCCAGCCTGGGTCAGCGCACCTCCTACGAGCAGTACTTC
>NA|TRBV7-9|TRBJ1-2|NA
CASSISWGTQPYGYTF
TGTGCCAGCAGCATAAGTTGGGGAACTCAACCCTATGGCTACACCTTC
>NA|TRBV19|TRBJ1-5|NA
CASSGEAYQPQHF
TGTGCCAGTAGCGGGGAAGCCTATCAGCCCCAGCATTTT
>NA|TRBV4-3|TRBJ2-1|NA
CASSQDFTRGEQFF
TGCGCCAGCAGCCAAGATTTCACCCGGGGGGAGCAGTTCTTC
>NA|TRBV3-1/TRBV3-2|TRBJ1-3|NA
CASSRGRGVSGNTIYF
TGTGCCAGCAGCCGAGGCCGAGGGGTCTCTGGAAACACCATATATTTT
>NA|TRBV7-2|TRBJ1-2|NA
CASSLDRAVYTF
TGTGCCAGCAGCTTAGACAGGGCAGTCTACACCTTC
>TRBD1|TRBV19|TRBJ1-6|NA
CASSIRFIGGQGDSPLHF
TGTGCCAGTAGTATCAGGTTCATCGGGGGACAGGGAGATTCACCCCTCCACTTT
>TRBD1|TRBV6-1|TRBJ2-1|NA
CASSEPGQGDNEQFF
TGTGCCAGCAGTGAGCCGGGACAGGGTGATAATGAGCAGTTCTTC
>NA|TRBV29-1|TRBJ1-1|NA
CSISSPDRGGGETEAFF
TGCAGCATCTCTTCCCCGGACCGAGGTGGAGGGGAGACTGAAGCTTTCTTT
>NA|TRBV5-1|TRBJ2-1|NA
CASSLSTGNEQFF
TGCGCCAGCAGCTTATCAACAGGTAATGAGCAGTTCTTC
>TRBD2|TRBV4-3|TRBJ2-1|few
CASSQETGSGGNEQFF
TGCGCCAGCAGCCAAGAAACTGGTAGCGGGGGTAATGAGCAGTTCTTC
>NA|TRBV30|TRBJ1-5|NA
CAWSSRGGQPQHF
TGTGCCTGGAGTTCCCGAGGGGGTCAGCCCCAGCATTTT
>NA|TRBV28|TRBJ1-6|once
CASSFGTKNNSPLHF
TGTGCCAGCAGTTTCGGGACCAAGAATAATTCACCCCTCCACTTT
>NA|TRBV6-5|TRBJ1-2|few
CASSYWSQGGGYTF
TGTGCCAGCAGTTACTGGTCGCAGGGCGGCGGCTACACCTTC
>NA|TRBV7-3|TRBJ1-5|NA
CASSLTGGQPQHF
TGTGCCAGCAGCTTGACCGGGGGTCAGCCCCAGCATTTT
>NA|TRBV5-4|TRBJ2-5|NA
CASSLGGRGGETQYF
TGTGCCAGCAGCTTGGGTGGCAGGGGAGGCGAGACCCAGTACTTC
>NA|TRBV28|TRBJ2-1|once
CASSPRLGSYNEQFF
TGTGCCAGCAGTCCTCGGTTGGGCTCCTACAATGAGCAGTTCTTC
>NA|TRBV3-1/TRBV3-2|TRBJ1-5|NA
CASSQDSGGVQPQHF
TGTGCCAGCAGCCAAGATTCCGGGGGAGTTCAGCCCCAGCATTTT
>TRBD2|TRBV6-6|TRBJ2-7|NA
CASSAGGGDEQYF
TGTGCCAGCAGTGCCGGTGGGGGGGACGAGCAGTACTTC
>TRBD2|TRBV5-1|TRBJ2-3|NA
CASSLASSGGPITDTQYF
TGCGCCAGCAGCTTGGCCTCTAGCGGGGGGCCGATCACAGATACGCAGTATTTT
>TRBD1|TRBV29-1|TRBJ2-1|NA
CSVDADRTEINEQFF
TGCAGCGTTGACGCGGACAGGACTGAAATCAATGAGCAGTTCTTC
>NA|TRBV27|TRBJ1-3|many
CASSLLQGNTIYF
TGTGCCAGCAGTTTATTACAAGGAAACACCATATATTTT
>NA|TRBV7-2|TRBJ2-2|NA
CASIRTTSTGELFF
TGTGCCAGCATCCGAACGACAAGCACCGGGGAGCTGTTTTTT
>TRBD1|TRBV6-6|TRBJ1-2|NA
CASSYPGDRGSGYTF
TGTGCCAGCAGTTACCCCGGGGACAGGGGATCTGGCTACACCTTC
>NA|TRBV3-1/TRBV3-2|TRBJ1-5|NA
CASSQGGGAGQPQHF
TGTGCCAGCAGCCAAGGAGGGGGGGCTGGTCAGCCCCAGCATTTT
>NA|TRBV6-9|TRBJ1-6|many
CASPRDIGSSPLHF
TGTGCCAGTCCCCGGGACATTGGGAGTTCACCCCTCCACTTT
>NA|TRBV27|TRBJ2-3|NA
CASSWTLGPPDTQYF
TGTGCCAGCAGTTGGACTCTAGGGCCGCCAGATACGCAGTATTTT
>TRBD2|TRBV4-2|TRBJ2-4|NA
CASSQDNSRGGQNIQYF
TGTGCCAGCAGCCAAGATAACTCGCGGGGGGGCCAAAACATTCAGTACTTC
>TRBD1|TRBV2|TRBJ1-2|NA
CASSQGQGGGYTF
TGTGCCAGCAGTCAAGGACAGGGTGGTGGCTACACCTTC
>TRBD2|TRBV24-1|TRBJ2-2|NA
CATSEGLAGVGNTGELFF
TGTGCCACCAGTGAAGGACTAGCGGGGGTCGGAAACACCGGGGAGCTGTTTTTT